A selection of T cell receptor beta chains follows, all from one sample in a study of identical twins. TCRdb re-called the 5' RACE reads with MiXCR, one entry per CDR3 protein. The table has 1.5 million to 2 million distinct CDR3 sequences, roughly 35% seen once. The sequencing sample was made of cord blood. Receptor source: a newborn girl in good health. The CDR3 runs from the conserved cysteine through the conserved F or W. Each record gives: V gene, D gene, J gene, clone size, CDR3 protein, CDR3 DNA. The D gene is left open where the match is weak. Not all rows give a size; the values are once, few, many and, for expanded clones, a class.

TRBV7-6	TRBD1	TRBJ1-1	.	CASSPRTGMVNTEAFF	TGTGCCAGCAGCCCCAGGACAGGGATGGTGAACACCGAAGCTTTCTTT
TRBV4-1	TRBD2	TRBJ2-5	.	CASSQGTSSQETRYF	TGCGCCAGCAGCCAAGGGACTAGCAGCCAAGAGACCCGGTACTTC
TRBV4-1	.	TRBJ2-3	.	CASSRRNTDTQYF	TGCGCCAGCAGCCGGCGCAACACAGATACGCAGTATTTT
TRBV4-2	.	TRBJ2-7	few	CASSQSHPTRSPHEQYF	TGTGCCAGCAGCCAATCCCACCCTACCAGGTCACCCCACGAGCAGTACTTC
TRBV10-3	TRBD1	TRBJ2-5	few	CAIRDRGSETQYF	TGTGCCATCAGGGACAGGGGGTCGGAGACCCAGTACTTC
TRBV7-9	TRBD2	TRBJ2-5	few	CASSQVAGGQETQYF	TGTGCCAGCAGCCAGGTAGCGGGGGGCCAAGAGACCCAGTACTTC
TRBV10-3	.	TRBJ1-1	.	CAITPSQGDGTEAFF	TGTGCCATAACGCCGAGTCAAGGGGATGGAACTGAAGCTTTCTTT
TRBV5-1	.	TRBJ1-1	.	CASRLKDVVPLFF	TGCGCCAGCAGACTGAAGGACGTCGTTCCTCTTTTCTTT
TRBV28	.	TRBJ2-4	.	CASSLRQNLAKNIQYF	TGTGCCAGCAGTTTACGGCAGAACCTAGCCAAAAACATTCAGTACTTC
TRBV12-5	.	TRBJ2-1	.	CASGLTQYNEQFF	TGTGCTAGTGGTTTGACACAGTACAATGAGCAGTTCTTC
TRBV29-1	TRBD1	TRBJ1-2	many	CSVEDRDYGYTF	TGCAGCGTTGAGGACAGGGACTATGGCTACACCTTC
TRBV24-1	.	TRBJ1-5	few	CATSDQLSNQPQHF	TGTGCCACCAGTGACCAGTTATCCAATCAGCCCCAGCATTTT
TRBV10-1	.	TRBJ2-3	many	CASSGDTDTQYF	TGCGCCAGCAGCGGGGACACAGATACGCAGTATTTT
TRBV12-3/TRBV12-4	.	TRBJ1-5	.	CASSSSVAHSNQPQHF	TGTGCCAGCAGTTCCTCAGTAGCCCATAGCAATCAGCCCCAGCATTTT
TRBV28	TRBD1	TRBJ2-7	few	CASSSAGTVYEQYF	TGTGCCAGCAGTTCGGCCGGGACAGTGTACGAGCAGTACTTC
TRBV7-2	.	TRBJ2-7	.	CAGSTPFGEQYF	TGTGCCGGCAGTACACCGTTCGGCGAGCAGTACTTC
TRBV28	.	TRBJ1-2	.	CASSPDGDGGYTF	TGTGCCAGCAGCCCGGACGGTGACGGGGGCTACACCTTC
TRBV7-2	.	TRBJ1-1	few	CASSLWTNTEAFF	TGTGCCAGCAGCTTATGGACAAACACTGAAGCTTTCTTT
TRBV6-2/TRBV6-3	TRBD2	TRBJ2-3	few	CASSYGAGGIDTQYF	TGTGCCAGCAGTTACGGAGCGGGGGGGATAGATACGCAGTATTTT
TRBV29-1	TRBD2	TRBJ2-7	.	CSVEDGGLAGSNEQYF	TGCAGCGTTGAAGACGGAGGACTAGCGGGGAGCAATGAGCAGTACTTC
TRBV13	.	TRBJ1-4	.	CASSSHNEKLFF	TGTGCCAGCAGCTCCCATAATGAAAAACTGTTTTTT
TRBV12-3/TRBV12-4	.	TRBJ2-2	few	CASGRLGGNTGELFF	TGTGCCAGCGGCCGACTAGGCGGGAACACCGGGGAGCTGTTTTTT
TRBV12-3/TRBV12-4	TRBD2	TRBJ2-3	.	CASRSRAGSTDTQYF	TGTGCCAGCAGAAGTAGAGCGGGGAGCACAGATACGCAGTATTTT
TRBV12-3/TRBV12-4	.	TRBJ2-4	many	CASSPQDRNIQYF	TGTGCCAGCAGTCCTCAGGACAGAAACATTCAGTACTTC
TRBV4-1	.	TRBJ2-7	.	CASSLGQAIPHEQYF	TGCGCCAGCAGCCTGGGACAAGCAATCCCCCACGAGCAGTACTTC
TRBV20-1	TRBD2	TRBJ2-3	.	CSARDRPGTSGADTQYF	TGCAGTGCTAGAGATAGGCCCGGGACTAGCGGAGCAGATACGCAGTATTTT
TRBV3-1	TRBD2	TRBJ2-3	.	CASSQDRELLAGGPLMLTDTQYF	TGTGCCAGCAGCCAAGATCGGGAGTTACTAGCGGGAGGGCCCTTGATGTTGACAGATACGCAGTATTTT
TRBV4-1	TRBD2	TRBJ2-7	.	CASSRVPGLAFEEEQYF	TGCGCCAGCAGCCGAGTCCCGGGACTAGCATTCGAGGAAGAGCAGTACTTC
TRBV12-3/TRBV12-4	TRBD1	TRBJ2-3	many	CASRDRRSPSTDTQYF	TGTGCCAGCAGGGACAGGCGGTCCCCTAGCACAGATACGCAGTATTTT
TRBV12-3/TRBV12-4	.	TRBJ2-7	.	CASSSGAQAYEQYF	TGTGCCAGCAGTTCGGGGGCTCAAGCCTACGAGCAGTACTTC
TRBV9	.	TRBJ2-4	.	CASSVGSGPIQYF	TGTGCCAGCAGCGTAGGTTCCGGACCCATTCAGTACTTC
TRBV24-1	.	TRBJ2-1	few	CATSADATYNEQFF	TGTGCCACCAGTGCTGATGCTACCTACAATGAGCAGTTCTTC
TRBV25-1	.	TRBJ1-1	.	CASRGRGGNTEAFF	TGTGCCAGCAGGGGCAGGGGTGGGAACACTGAAGCTTTCTTT
TRBV5-5	TRBD2	TRBJ2-3	few	CASSPSGGLFPSTDTQYF	TGTGCCAGCAGCCCTAGCGGGGGGCTATTCCCTAGCACAGATACGCAGTATTTT
TRBV29-1	.	TRBJ2-4	few	CSVVFRAKNIQYF	TGCAGCGTTGTGTTCAGGGCCAAAAACATTCAGTACTTC
TRBV19	.	TRBJ1-6	.	CASSILGRTNNSPLHF	TGTGCCAGTAGTATTCTCGGACGTACTAATAATTCACCCCTCCACTTT
TRBV14	.	TRBJ2-7	.	CASSQEDRLSYEQYF	TGTGCCAGCAGCCAAGAAGACAGGTTATCCTACGAGCAGTACTTC
TRBV12-3/TRBV12-4	.	TRBJ1-2	once	CVSSFREAGGYTF	TGTGTCAGCAGTTTTCGAGAGGCCGGTGGCTACACCTTC
TRBV7-9	.	TRBJ1-4	few	CASSSRSPGGDNEKLFF	TGTGCCAGCAGCTCTAGGAGCCCCGGGGGTGATAATGAAAAACTGTTTTTT
TRBV4-1	TRBD1	TRBJ1-2	.	CASSPRDSNYGYTF	TGCGCCAGCAGCCCTCGGGACAGTAACTATGGCTACACCTTC
TRBV5-5	TRBD2	TRBJ2-1	few	CASSLGERGFFREQFF	TGTGCCAGCAGCTTGGGGGAGCGGGGGTTCTTTAGAGAGCAGTTCTTC